The clone carrying this TCR beta chain was detected ten times or more. Its antigen is not known. V was pared by 0 bases and J by 7 bases, with 10 bases between. Germline loops: CDR1 LNHNV, CDR2 YYDKDF (reference sequence). This CDR3 region has 14 residues. Amplifying from RNA transcripts, the study obtained TCR beta CDR3 regions. Second-round multiplex PCR came after first-round RT-PCR with HTBI primers. TCRdb used MiXCR to reprocess the multiplex PCR reads, holding one entry per CDR3 protein. Among 660,000 or so distinct CDR3 sequences, over 40% were seen once, and the ten largest hold over 2.5%. The sample belongs to a study of Graves' ophthalmopathy and Graves' hyperthyroidism. Whole-study results and caveats: With a specificity of about 73% and a sensitivity of more than 65%, the model predicted ophthalmopathy progression. Thyroid clonotypes that were expanded above 0.001 frequency mostly also appeared in blood.

V gene TRBV15 combines with J gene TRBJ1-5; no clear D gene. This TCR was recovered from an adult man with Graves' ophthalmopathy. The sample was peripheral blood. The CDR3 DNA reads as TGTGCCACCAGCAGAGATGCGGGAGGGCAGCCCCAGCATTTT. Protein product: CATSRDAGGQPQHF. Full variable domain (remainder filled in from reference TRBV15 and TRBJ1-5): DAMVIQNPRYQVTQFGKPVTLSCSQTLNHNVMYWYQQKSSQAPKLLFHYYDKDFNNEADTPDNFQSRRPNTSFCFLDIRSPGLGDTAMYLCATSRDAGGQPQHFGDGTRLSIL.